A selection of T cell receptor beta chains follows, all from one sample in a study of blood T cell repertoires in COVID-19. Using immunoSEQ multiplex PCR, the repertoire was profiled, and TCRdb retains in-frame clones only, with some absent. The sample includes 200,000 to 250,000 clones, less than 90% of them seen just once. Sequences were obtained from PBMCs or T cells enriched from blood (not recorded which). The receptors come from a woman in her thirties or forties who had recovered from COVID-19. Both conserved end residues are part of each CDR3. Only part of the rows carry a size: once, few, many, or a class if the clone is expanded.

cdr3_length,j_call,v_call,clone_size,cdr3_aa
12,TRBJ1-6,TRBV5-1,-,CASHEGDSPLHF
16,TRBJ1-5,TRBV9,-,CASSVNRGLSNQPQHF
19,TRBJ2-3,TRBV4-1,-,CASSLRGLAGGRSTDTQYF
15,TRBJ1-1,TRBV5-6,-,CASSLGTIQNTEAFF
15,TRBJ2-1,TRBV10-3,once,CAISELAGGYNEQFF
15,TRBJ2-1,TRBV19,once,CASSVVAGPYNEQFF
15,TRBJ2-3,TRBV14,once,CASSLARGGTDTQYF
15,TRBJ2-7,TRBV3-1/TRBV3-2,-,CASSLRGGGSYEQYF
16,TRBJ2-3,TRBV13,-,CASSLRTSLIGDTQYF
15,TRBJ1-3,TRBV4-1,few,CASSLSDRTGNTIYF
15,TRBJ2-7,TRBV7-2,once,CASTPGQGSSYEQYF
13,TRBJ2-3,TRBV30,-,CAWSEDSTDTQYF
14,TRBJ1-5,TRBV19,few,CASTPTGGNQPQHF
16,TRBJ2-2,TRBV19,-,CASSIIPGQTTGELFF
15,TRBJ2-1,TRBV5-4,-,CASSLRRSSYNEQFF
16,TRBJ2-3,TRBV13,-,CASSLPEEGPTDTQYF
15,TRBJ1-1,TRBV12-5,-,CASGPPRTGGTEAFF
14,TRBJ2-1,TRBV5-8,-,CASSFNRGYNEQFF
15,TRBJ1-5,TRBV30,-,CAWSDGQASNQPQHF
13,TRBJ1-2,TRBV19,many,CASETQGVYGYTF
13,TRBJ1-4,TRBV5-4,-,CASSLEPRDKLFF
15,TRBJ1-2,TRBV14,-,CASSHLVQGDYGYTF